This entry describes one T cell receptor beta chain. CDR3 size: 16 residues. Germline V CDR1 and CDR2: KGHSH, LQKENI. This entry belongs to a study of OX40 agonist ivuxolimab in advanced cancers. Overall study context: Patients enrolled in dose escalation were diagnosed with hepatocellular carcinoma, melanoma, renal cell or head and neck cancer.

Sequencing used immunoSEQ multiplex PCR; TCRdb keeps in-frame clones, though not all of them. Among 75,000 to 95,000 clones listed, roughly 87% were seen once. Specimen: CD4+ or CD8+ T cells sorted from blood, collected in a trial of the OX40 agonist ivuxolimab. This chain links TRBV18 with TRBJ2-5; D is tentatively TRBD1 or TRBD2 (5 bases each). The DNA matches TRBJ2-7 better at its end, which makes the J call doubtful. The receptor was isolated from an adult with an advanced solid tumor such as melanoma, head and neck, liver or kidney cancer. CDR3 amino acids: CASSPREGHISYEQYF. CDR3 coding DNA: TGTGCCAGCTCACCACGTGAGGGGCACATCTCCTACGAGCAGTACTTC.